These 27 T cell receptor beta chains were sequenced from one sample in a study of post-analysis software for immune sequencing data. Study-wide results and caveats: Comparison of patients with controls showed five or six TRBV segments more frequent in patients, TRBV5-6, TRBV5-1 and TRBV20-1 among them.

The antigens of these receptors remain unknown. The TCR beta cDNA libraries carried unique molecular identifiers. TCRdb reprocessed the PCR reads via MiXCR and lists one record per CDR3 protein. The table includes about 540,000 distinct CDR3 sequences, around 36% detected once. Sequencing was done on a sample of blood. These TCRs come from a girl aged 2-17 years with multiple sclerosis.

This clonotype was recorded a few times. At one boundary the junction diverges from the germline segment, which might be a read error. This sequence joins TRBV4-1 and TRBJ2-7; 10 bases match TRBD1. The J call is uncertain, as TRBJ2-5 better fits the DNA end. There are 16 residues in the CDR3. Germline CDR1 is MGHRA and CDR2 is YSYEKL. CDR3 sequence (DNA): TGCGCCAACAGCCAAGGCAGACAGGGGGCGAGGGAGACCCAGTACTTC. This sequence encodes CANSQGRQGARETQYF.

This clonotype appeared a few times. Here the CDR3 DNA reads TGTGCCAGCAGTTTTAGTAAGAACTATGGCTACACCTTC. Translation: CASSFSKNYGYTF. This chain connects TRBV12-3 or TRBV12-4 to TRBJ1-2, with unresolved D. The CDR3 runs 13 residues. Trimming stripped 3 bases from V and 2 bases from J, with 7 bases between.

This clonotype was observed a handful of times. The genes are TRBV25-1 and TRBJ1-6; TRBD1 aligns across 7 bases. With V trimmed by 2 bases and J by 6 bases, 4 bases remained unmatched. CDR3 length: 15 amino acids. Germline V CDR1 and CDR2: MGHDK, SYGVNS. For the CDR3, the DNA is TGTGCCAGCAGTGAACAGGGGGTGGGTAATTCACCCCTCCACTTT. It codes for CASSEQGVGNSPLHF.

This clonotype was picked up a small number of times. The rearrangement joins TRBV20-1 to TRBJ2-5, with 7 bases that match TRBD1. The V segment lost 0 bases and the J segment 2 bases; nucleotides outside the gene matches: 12. CDR3 length equals 17 residues. The germline V gene has CDR1 DFQATT and CDR2 SNEGSKA (reference sequence). The CDR3 DNA is TGCAGTGCTAGAGATAGCCCCCGACAGGGAATGCAAGAGACCCAGTACTTC. Its translation: CSARDSPRQGMQETQYF.

This chain uses TRBV25-1 with TRBJ2-3, with no clear D. CDR3 length: 12 amino acids. V shed 7 bases and J shed 0 bases, with 5 bases lying between them. Germline V gives CDR1 MGHDK, CDR2 SYGVNS. CDR3 loop: CASTGSTDTQYF. The CDR3 nucleotides are TGTGCCAGCACTGGGAGCACAGATACGCAGTATTTT.

The rearrangement joins TRBV12-3 or TRBV12-4 to TRBJ1-2; 9 nucleotides match TRBD1. The length of the CDR3 is 14 residues. The V gene end was trimmed by 5 bases and the J gene end by 6 bases; junction bases not matched to a gene: 7. The CDR3 loop is CASSPTGGPHGYTF. The CDR3 nucleotides are TGTGCCAGCAGTCCGACAGGGGGGCCCCATGGCTACACCTTC.

This chain joins TRBV20-1 and TRBJ1-4; D ambiguous. From germline, CDR1 is DFQATT and CDR2 SNEGSKA (reference sequence). CDR3 size: 11 residues. V dropped 8 bases and J dropped 5 bases, with 9 bases sitting between them. This CDR3 is CSIRTNEKLFF. The CDR3 bases are TGCAGTATACGGACCAATGAAAAACTGTTTTTT.

The chain employs TRBV27 and TRBJ2-5; D not resolved. There are 14 residues in the CDR3. V was shortened by 0 bases and J by 5 bases, with 10 bases between the two germline ends. Per the germline V gene, CDR1 is MNHEY and CDR2 is SMNVEV (reference sequence). Written as DNA, the CDR3 is TGTGCCAGCAGTTTATCGAAGGGAAGGGAGACCCAGTACTTC. This sequence encodes CASSLSKGRETQYF.

This clonotype was detected only a few times. The chain links TRBV21-1 to TRBJ2-7; the D call of TRBD1 is as the table states it, not checked on the DNA. TRBV21-1 is a recognized pseudogene. The CDR3 runs to 14 residues. The CDR3 loop reads CASKKTGSPYEQYF. CDR3 sequence (DNA): TGTGCCAGCAAAAAGACGGGGTCGCCCTACGAGCAGTACTTC.

V is TRBV6-1 and J is TRBJ1-2, with TRBD1 identical over 12 bases. Germline V lookup: CDR1 MNHNS, CDR2 SASEGT. The V gene end was trimmed by 11 bases and the J gene end by 8 bases; junction bases not matched to a gene: 9. The CDR3 length is 13 residues. The CDR3 DNA reads as TGTGCCGCACGGGACAGGGGGCTCGGGGGCTACACCTTC. It yields the protein CAARDRGLGGYTF.

The gene calls are TRBV9 and TRBJ1-2, with D perhaps TRBD1 (5 bases). V was shortened by 0 bases and J by 8 bases, with 14 bases between the two germline ends. Germline CDR1 and CDR2: SGDLS and YYNGEE. The CDR3 is 14 amino acids. CDR3 protein: CASSVDGGNNGYTF. The CDR3 nucleotides are TGTGCCAGCAGCGTAGACGGGGGTAATAACGGCTACACCTTC.

The V gene is TRBV7-8, the J gene TRBJ1-3, with a weak D call TRBD1 (6 bases). CDR3 size: 15 residues. CDR1 SGHVS and CDR2 FQNEAQ come from the germline V gene. Trimming left V 2 bases short and J 2 bases short, with 10 bases between. In DNA, the CDR3 is TGTGCCAGCAGCTTATTAGGGGGTGCTGGAAACACCATATATTTT. This gives the protein CASSLLGGAGNTIYF.

On this clonotype: This likely comes from a read error, as the CDR3 has no conserved phenylalanine or tryptophan at its end. The gene calls are TRBV29-1 and TRBJ1-1; tentatively, D is TRBD1 (5 bases). Germline V gene sequence: CDR1 SQVTM, CDR2 ANQGSEA. The V end lost 3 bases, the J end lost 0 bases, and 8 bases lay between the germline ends. The CDR3 runs 13 residues. CDR3 sequence reads: CSVDVGVNTEAFS. As DNA, the CDR3 is TGCAGCGTTGACGTGGGGGTGAACACTGAAGCTTTCTCT.

The V call is TRBV2, the J call TRBJ2-3; TRBD2 matches at 9 bases. The CDR3 loop spans 14 amino acids. Germline CDR1 and CDR2: SNHLY and FYNNEI. V lost 10 bases, J lost 2 bases, and 7 bases stayed unmatched. The CDR3 loop is CATAAGGVTDTQYF. CDR3 DNA: TGTGCCACCGCGGCGGGGGGGGTCACAGATACGCAGTATTTT.

This clonotype has only a few counts. The rearrangement joins TRBV12-3 or TRBV12-4 to TRBJ2-7, with D perhaps given as TRBD1 or TRBD2 (5 bases each). This CDR3 is 13 amino acids long. The ends were cut back, 7 bases at V and 2 bases at J, with 12 bases in the middle. CDR3 nucleotide sequence: TGTGCCAGCACTTTGGGGACGCCCTACGAGCAGTACTTC. Translating gives CASTLGTPYEQYF.

The chain has TRBV4-2 and TRBJ1-5; no reliable D call. The CDR3 loop spans 17 amino acids. The V and J ends lost 4 bases and 0 bases respectively, with 16 bases between them. Germline V CDR1 and CDR2: LGHNA, YNFKEQ. In DNA, the CDR3 is TGTGCCAGCAGCCCCAAAATGGCGGTTAATAGCAATCAGCCCCAGCATTTT. Residues: CASSPKMAVNSNQPQHF.

The chain employs TRBV5-1 and TRBJ2-4; 8 bases line up with TRBD2. The DNA end is a closer match to TRBJ2-7, so the J assignment may be wrong. CDR3 length equals 16 residues. The V gene's germline CDR1 is SGHRS and CDR2 YFSETQ. This CDR3 reads CASSLDSSGAVDEQYF. The CDR3 nucleotides are TGCGCCAGCAGCTTGGATAGTAGCGGGGCCGTGGACGAGCAGTACTTC.

Of note for this clonotype: This sequence may be a read error, since a much larger clone differs from it by one base. The genes are TRBV7-9 and TRBJ2-7; D ambiguous. Looked up from germline, CDR1 is SEHNR and CDR2 is FQNEAQ (reference sequence). CDR3 length: 14 amino acids. Here the CDR3 reads CAGSSRSWGYEQYF. The DNA for the CDR3 is TGTGCCGGCAGCTCACGTAGTTGGGGCTACGAGCAGTACTTC. The full variable domain, rest sourced from reference TRBV7-9 and TRBJ2-7, is DTGVSQNPRHKITKRGQNVTFRCDPISEHNRLYWYRQTLGQGPEFLTYFQNEAQLEKSRLLSDRFSAERPKGSFSTLEIQRTEQGDSAMYLCAGSSRSWGYEQYFGPGTRLTVT.

The chain combines TRBV4-2 with TRBJ1-5; 7 bases match TRBD1. The V and J ends lost 2 bases and 0 bases, in that order; junction bases with no gene match: 7. CDR1 is LGHNA, CDR2 YNFKEQ, per germline. This CDR3 has 17 amino acids. CDR3 nucleotides: TGTGCCAGCAGCCAACAAATAGGACAGGTTAGCAATCAGCCCCAGCATTTT. Amino acids: CASSQQIGQVSNQPQHF.

This clonotype was seen ten or more times. CDR3 DNA sequence: TGTGCCATCAGTGATGGCGCTAGCACAGATACGCAGTATTTT. Encoded protein: CAISDGASTDTQYF. The chain combines TRBV10-3 with TRBJ2-3; no clear D. V was cut by 3 bases and J by 0 bases, with 7 bases left in between. This CDR3 has 14 amino acids. CDR1 is ENHRY and CDR2 is SYGVKD in the germline V gene.

This clonotype came up many times. The V gene is TRBV7-2, the J gene TRBJ2-7; the D gene is possibly TRBD1 (6 bases). V lost 6 bases, J lost 4 bases, and 13 bases lay in between. The CDR3 totals 13 residues. Germline assignment: CDR1 SGHTA and CDR2 FQGNSA. In DNA form, the CDR3 reads TGTGCCAGCAGTACGGGACAACCTTACGAGCAGTACTTC. Amino acid sequence: CASSTGQPYEQYF.

This clonotype was found a few times. The chain has TRBV4-1 and TRBJ1-1, with D possibly TRBD1 on 5 matching bases. The CDR3 sequence is 15 residues long. Trimming took 0 bases from V and 5 from J, leaving 13 bases between them. Germline CDR1 is MGHRA and CDR2 is YSYEKL. The chain's CDR3 is CASSQDVWGGTEAFF. CDR3 sequence (DNA): TGCGCCAGCAGCCAAGATGTGTGGGGGGGGACTGAAGCTTTCTTT.

Only a few counts were recorded for this clonotype. This rearrangement joins TRBV24-1 to TRBJ2-7; maybe TRBD2 (5 bases). Germline V gene lookup returns CDR1 KGHDR and CDR2 SFDVKD. With 3 bases removed from V and 4 bases from J, the gap between germline ends came to 9 bases. CDR3 length: 13 amino acids. The CDR3 nucleotides read TGTGCCACCAGTGATGTGGGAGATTACGAGCAGTACTTC. This gives the protein CATSDVGDYEQYF.

In its sample, this clonotype was seen a few times. V is TRBV20-1 and J is TRBJ2-5, with TRBD1 matching 10 bases. After removal of 4 bases from V and 5 bases from J, the junction contained 4 bases not matched to a gene. CDR1 DFQATT and CDR2 SNEGSKA come from the germline V gene (reference sequence). The CDR3 extends over 13 amino acids. Here the CDR3 DNA reads TGCAGTGCTACACAGGACAGGGGGGAGACCCAGTACTTC. It translates to CSATQDRGETQYF.

For this clonotype: Being one base from a much bigger clone, this may be a read error. The J gene is TRBJ2-3, the V gene TRBV12-3 or TRBV12-4; the D is unclear. This CDR3 is built from 14 residues. CDR3 in amino acids: CASSPRVSADTEYF. The DNA of the CDR3 is TGTGCCAGCAGTCCCAGAGTGAGCGCAGATACGGAGTATTTT.

This clonotype was seen repeatedly, ten times or more. The chain recombines TRBV27 with TRBJ2-1, with no clear D. Germline V gene sequence: CDR1 MNHEY, CDR2 SMNVEV (reference sequence). CDR3 size: 12 residues. Between the trimmed V and J ends, which lost 4 bases and 2 bases, there was a span of 3 bases. CDR3 in amino acids: CASSSPYNEQFF. In nucleotides, the CDR3 is TGTGCCAGCAGTTCACCCTACAATGAGCAGTTCTTC.

This chain joins TRBV7-9 and TRBJ1-1, with D possibly matching TRBD1 (5 bases). The germline CDR1 and CDR2 sequences are SEHNR and FQNEAQ (reference sequence). V gave up 3 bases and J gave up 0 bases, with 14 bases separating them. The CDR3 extends over 16 amino acids. For the CDR3, the DNA is TGTGCCAGCAGCTTTCCTTTCAGGGCTATGAACACTGAAGCTTTCTTT. It yields the protein CASSFPFRAMNTEAFF.